Sequencing of this T cell receptor (beta chain) was carried out in a study of OX40 agonist ivuxolimab in advanced cancers. Looked up from germline, CDR1 is SGDLS and CDR2 is YYNGEE. Trimming removed 3 bases from V and 6 bases from J, with 10 bases in between. This CDR3 is built from 13 residues. Produced via immunoSEQ multiplex PCR; TCRdb's table is partial and in-frame only. The data contain tens of thousands of clones, around 89% of them singletons. The TCR comes from an adult with an advanced solid tumor such as melanoma, head and neck, liver or kidney cancer. The chain couples TRBV9 to TRBJ2-1; D could derive from TRBD1 or TRBD2 (6 bases each). The sequences come from CD4+ or CD8+ T cells sorted from blood, collected in a trial of the OX40 agonist ivuxolimab. CDR3 amino acids: CASSGEGGNEQFF. CDR3 nucleotides: TGTGCCAGCAGCGGTGAGGGGGGCAATGAGCAGTTCTTC.